These 20 T cell receptor beta chains were sequenced from one sample in a study of metastatic and nonmetastatic thyroid tumors. Thyroid surgery had not been preceded by any treatment in any patient. TCRdb called clones again from the PCR reads with MiXCR. The table records roughly 13,000 clones, more than 20% of them present only once. Sequencing was carried out using tumor tissue. The receptors were sampled from a female donor with papillary thyroid cancer or a benign thyroid nodule (not recorded which). Some clones in this sample may be carry-over from other donors' samples.

This clone has just one count. The rearrangement joins TRBV7-2 to TRBJ2-7; D is possibly TRBD2 (6 bases). The germline gives CDR1 SGHTA, CDR2 FQGNSA. Trimming removed 1 base at V and 3 bases at J, with 13 bases between. The CDR3 is 15 amino acids. CDR3: CASSLGPGAFYEQYF. CDR3 DNA sequence: TGTGCCAGCAGCTTAGGCCCGGGAGCATTCTACGAGCAGTACTTC.

A remark on this clone: A much bigger clone sits one base away, suggesting this may be a read error. Additional DNA sequences in this sample encode the identical CDR3. The chain links TRBV11-2 to TRBJ1-1; D is undetermined. CDR1 is SGHAT and CDR2 is FQNNGV in the germline V gene. CDR3 size: 15 residues. The germline V and J ends were trimmed by 2 bases and 0 bases, with 10 bases remaining between them. The CDR3 sequence is CASSLSDGLNTEAFF. The CDR3 coding sequence is TGTGCCAGCAGCTTATCGGATGGGTTGAACACTGAAGCTTTCTTT.

This clone was recorded only once. The rearrangement joins TRBV5-5 to TRBJ2-7, with 7 bases identical to TRBD1. Germline V gives CDR1 SGHKS, CDR2 YYEKEE (reference sequence). The CDR3 totals 15 residues. The V gene end was trimmed by 2 bases and the J gene end by 1 base; junction bases not matched to a gene: 6. CDR3 loop: CASSLGTEHSYEQYF. DNA of the CDR3: TGTGCCAGCAGCTTAGGGACAGAACATTCCTACGAGCAGTACTTC.

The chain has TRBV27 and TRBJ2-7, with a weak D call TRBD1 (6 bases). Germline values: CDR1 MNHEY, CDR2 SMNVEV (reference sequence). This CDR3 is built from 15 residues. Trimming cost V 8 bases and J 0 bases, with 17 bases left between them. The CDR3 spells CASSMRTVSSYEQYF. CDR3 sequence (DNA): TGTGCCAGCTCCATGCGGACAGTCAGCTCCTACGAGCAGTACTTC.

The J gene is TRBJ2-7, the V gene TRBV28; no reliable D call. CDR1 is MDHEN and CDR2 is SYDVKM in the germline V gene. The V and J ends lost 1 base and 6 bases respectively, with 4 bases between them. The CDR3 consists of 11 residues. CDR3 nucleotide sequence: TGTGCCAGCAGTTTATATGGCGAGCAGTACTTC. Translating gives CASSLYGEQYF.

This clone was seen many times. This chain links TRBV20-1 with TRBJ2-3, with D perhaps being TRBD1 or TRBD2 (6 bases each). CDR1 is DFQATT and CDR2 is SNEGSKA in the germline V gene (reference sequence). CDR3 length: 14 amino acids. Trimming removed 6 bases from V and 3 bases from J, with 16 bases in between. The CDR3 loop is CSARRGGGTDTQYF. The CDR3 DNA reads as TGCAGTGCCAGGAGAGGGGGAGGTACAGATACGCAGTATTTT.

With respect to this clone: The sample holds other DNA sequences that translate to the same CDR3. The chain carries TRBV4-1 and TRBJ2-1; D may be TRBD2 (6 bases). V was trimmed by 1 base and J by 0 bases, leaving 13 bases between them. The CDR3 runs to 17 residues. Germline V gene sequence: CDR1 MGHRA, CDR2 YSYEKL. CDR3 region: CASSQVYGGRSYNEQFF. In nucleotides, the CDR3 is TGCGCCAGCAGCCAAGTCTACGGGGGTCGCTCCTACAATGAGCAGTTCTTC.

There are many counts of this clone. The chain has TRBV2 and TRBJ2-2; no firm D call. This CDR3 contains 12 residues. V shed 8 bases and J shed 4 bases, with 8 bases lying between them. In germline, CDR1 is SNHLY, CDR2 FYNNEI. In nucleotides, the CDR3 is TGTGCCAGCCTAACTGGCACCGGGGAGCTGTTTTTT. This codes for CASLTGTGELFF.

A note on this clone: One end of the junction is discordant with germline, which a read error may explain. V and J are TRBV6-1 and TRBJ2-7; 13 nucleotides agree with TRBD2. This CDR3 region has 13 residues. In germline, CDR1 is MNHNS, CDR2 SASEGT. CDR3 DNA sequence: TGTGCCAGCATGGGGGGACTAGCGGGGATTAACTTCTTC. It yields the protein CASMGGLAGINFF.

This clone was detected ten times or more. V and J are TRBV5-4 and TRBJ2-2; D not certain. The CDR3 sequence is 14 residues long. Germline CDR1 SGHNT, CDR2 YYREEE (reference sequence). V lost 0 bases and J lost 2, with 5 bases in between. For the CDR3, the DNA is TGTGCCAGCAGCTTGGATCCAAACACCGGGGAGCTGTTTTTT. Translation gives CASSLDPNTGELFF.

The genes are TRBV4-1 and TRBJ1-1; 9 bases are a match to TRBD1. The germline gives CDR1 MGHRA, CDR2 YSYEKL. The CDR3 extends over 15 amino acids. Trimming took 2 bases from V and 5 from J; bases not matched to a gene: 6. CDR3 residues: CASSQPGQGGTEAFF. CDR3 DNA: TGCGCCAGCAGCCAACCGGGACAGGGCGGAACTGAAGCTTTCTTT.

The V call is TRBV6-9, the J call TRBJ2-7, with D perhaps matching TRBD1 (5 bases). In germline, CDR1 is MNHGY, CDR2 SVAAGI. The CDR3 has 13 residues. Trimming stripped 8 bases from V and 2 bases from J, with 13 bases between. As DNA, the CDR3 is TGTGCCAGCTCAGGGTTGGGTCCCTACGAGCAGTACTTC. This gives the protein CASSGLGPYEQYF.

The table lists this clone with many counts. The chain links TRBV5-1 to TRBJ1-3; D gene ambiguous. Germline CDR1 and CDR2: SGHRS and YFSETQ. The V end lost 0 bases, the J end lost 1 base, and 5 bases lay between the germline ends. The CDR3 runs to 14 residues. The CDR3 region has the DNA TGCGCCAGCAGCTTGGCCGTATCTGGAAACACCATATATTTT. Translating it yields CASSLAVSGNTIYF.

This clone appeared a few times. The rearrangement links TRBV12-3 or TRBV12-4 to TRBJ2-3, with a possible D match to TRBD2 (6 bases). V lost 2 bases and J lost 11, with 11 bases in between. The length of the CDR3 is 12 residues. The CDR3 spells CASSLFWGGQYF. The CDR3 DNA reads as TGTGCCAGCAGTTTATTCTGGGGAGGGCAGTATTTT.

This clone came up many times. The rearrangement links TRBV7-8 to TRBJ2-7; D call uncertain. The CDR3 covers 17 residues. Germline V gene lookup returns CDR1 SGHVS and CDR2 FQNEAQ. The V end lost 5 bases, the J end lost 4 bases, and 24 bases lay between the germline ends. CDR3: CASSPTSGRALEYEQYF. The CDR3 DNA reads as TGTGCCAGCAGCCCCACCTCGGGTAGGGCTTTGGAGTACGAGCAGTACTTC. Variable domain in full (rest from reference TRBV7-8 and TRBJ2-7): GAGVSQSPRYKVAKRGQDVALRCDPISGHVSLFWYQQALGQGPEFLTYFQNEAQLDKSGLPSDRFFAERPEGSVSTLKIQRTQQEDSAVYLCASSPTSGRALEYEQYFGPGTRLTVT.

This clone was detected only a few times. The chain uses TRBV6-1 and TRBJ2-3, with D tentatively TRBD2 (7 bases). Germline assignment: CDR1 MNHNS and CDR2 SASEGT. CDR3 length: 16 residues. V lost 3 bases, J lost 3 bases, and 16 bases lay in between. CDR3 residues: CASSDLDRRGTDTQYF. The CDR3 bases are TGTGCCAGCAGTGACCTCGACAGGCGGGGGACAGATACGCAGTATTTT.

This clone is large (0.1 to 1%) in the sample. The chain carries TRBV7-9 and TRBJ2-7, with D uncertain. Trimming removed 3 bases from V and 2 bases from J, with 5 bases in between. The CDR3 sequence is 12 residues long. Looked up from germline, CDR1 is SEHNR and CDR2 is FQNEAQ (reference sequence). The CDR3 spells CASSLRTYEQYF. DNA for the CDR3: TGTGCCAGCAGCTTGAGGACCTACGAGCAGTACTTC.

Many counts were recorded for this clone. Distinct nucleotide sequences in the sample also encode this CDR3. The rearrangement uses TRBV28 and TRBJ1-2; 10 nucleotides agree with TRBD1. V trimming: 7 bases; J trimming: 4 bases; junction bases outside the gene matches: 15. In germline, CDR1 is MDHEN, CDR2 SYDVKM. This CDR3 region has 17 residues. The CDR3 here is CASTPYPPGTGAYGYTF. CDR3 DNA sequence: TGTGCCAGCACCCCTTACCCGCCCGGGACAGGGGCCTATGGCTACACCTTC.

This clone was recorded at least ten times. This may be a read error: a much more frequent sequence differs by one nucleotide. The chain uses TRBV7-8 and TRBJ1-1, with D unclear. Germline CDR1 is SGHVS and CDR2 is FQNEAQ. This CDR3 has 13 residues. Here the CDR3 reads CASSLELNTGAFF. DNA of the CDR3: TGTGCCAGCAGCTTAGAGCTGAACACTGGAGCTTTCTTT. The full variable domain, in which reference TRBV7-8 and TRBJ1-1 provide the parts outside the CDR3, is GAGVSQSPRYKVAKRGQDVALRCDPISGHVSLFWYQQALGQGPEFLTYFQNEAQLDKSGLPSDRFFAERPEGSVSTLKIQRTQQEDSAVYLCASSLELNTGAFFGQGTRLTVV.

This clone is judged medium-sized (0.01 to 0.1%). The genes are TRBV15 and TRBJ2-7, with no clear D. In germline, CDR1 is LNHNV, CDR2 YYDKDF (reference sequence). Between the trimmed V and J ends, which lost 0 bases and 5 bases, there was a span of 11 bases. The CDR3 covers 14 residues. As DNA, the CDR3 is TGTGCCACCAGCAGAGATTTTGGGTCCCACGAGCAGTACTTC. Translated: CATSRDFGSHEQYF.